A selection of T cell receptor beta chains follows, all from one sample in a study of T cells in tumors after PD-1 blockade. The method was immunoSEQ multiplex PCR; TCRdb's version includes in-frame clones alone and lacks a portion of them. The sample consists of 20,000 to 25,000 clones, over 75% of them appearing once. Sequencing used PBMCs, obtained before anti-PD-1 treatment. The receptors here all came from a human donor with basal cell carcinoma. CDR3s include the opening cysteine and the closing phenylalanine or tryptophan. D genes are given only for firm matches. Not every row has a clone size; where given, it reads once, few, many or a size class.

d_gene: TRBD1; abundance: .; v_gene: TRBV5-4; j_gene: TRBJ2-5; CDR3nt: TGTGCCAGCAGCCAGACGGACAGGCGGGAGACCCAGTACTTC; CDR3aa: CASSQTDRRETQYF
d_gene: .; abundance: once; v_gene: TRBV11-2; j_gene: TRBJ2-1; CDR3nt: TGTGCCAGCAGCTTAGAAATCTCGCGGGCTTACTCCTACAATGAGCAGTTCTTC; CDR3aa: CASSLEISRAYSYNEQFF
d_gene: .; abundance: .; v_gene: TRBV25-1; j_gene: TRBJ1-4; CDR3nt: TGTGCCAGCAGTGACTCTTGGGGTGCTAATGAAAAACTGTTTTTT; CDR3aa: CASSDSWGANEKLFF
d_gene: .; abundance: .; v_gene: TRBV12-5; j_gene: TRBJ2-5; CDR3nt: TGTGCTAGTGGTTTTGGATCACAGTCCGGGGAGACCCAGTACTTC; CDR3aa: CASGFGSQSGETQYF
d_gene: TRBD2; abundance: .; v_gene: TRBV7-2; j_gene: TRBJ2-7; CDR3nt: TGTGCCAGCAGCCATCCGGGGGGGACCTACGAGCAGTACTTC; CDR3aa: CASSHPGGTYEQYF
d_gene: .; abundance: .; v_gene: TRBV5-5; j_gene: TRBJ1-3; CDR3nt: TGTGCCAGCAGCTTGAGGCAGGGCGCTGGAAACACCATATATTTT; CDR3aa: CASSLRQGAGNTIYF
d_gene: .; abundance: .; v_gene: TRBV28; j_gene: TRBJ1-2; CDR3nt: TGTGCCAGCAGTTTCGCCTCAGAGGTCTATGGCTACACCTTC; CDR3aa: CASSFASEVYGYTF
d_gene: .; abundance: .; v_gene: TRBV3-1/TRBV3-2; j_gene: TRBJ2-3; CDR3nt: TGTGCCAGCGGGGGAGAGGGGCGCACAGATACGCAGTATTTT; CDR3aa: CASGGEGRTDTQYF
d_gene: TRBD1; abundance: few; v_gene: TRBV2; j_gene: TRBJ1-2; CDR3nt: TGTGCCGGAAGGACAGGGGGCGATTATGGCTACACCTTC; CDR3aa: CAGRTGGDYGYTF
d_gene: .; abundance: .; v_gene: TRBV6-5; j_gene: TRBJ1-1; CDR3nt: TGTGCCAGCAGAGCCTCACAGGGACTGAACACTGAAGCTTTCTTT; CDR3aa: CASRASQGLNTEAFF
d_gene: .; abundance: .; v_gene: TRBV9; j_gene: TRBJ2-5; CDR3nt: TGTGCCAGCAGCCCGGGTCAGGGACTTCAAGAGACCCAGTACTTC; CDR3aa: CASSPGQGLQETQYF
d_gene: TRBD1; abundance: once; v_gene: TRBV24-1; j_gene: TRBJ2-5; CDR3nt: TGTGCCACCAGTGATTTAGAGACAGGGGCACAGGAGACCCAGTACTTC; CDR3aa: CATSDLETGAQETQYF
d_gene: .; abundance: .; v_gene: TRBV5-1; j_gene: TRBJ2-2; CDR3nt: TGCGCCAGCAGCACCGGGGCACTCACCGGGGAGCTGTTTTTT; CDR3aa: CASSTGALTGELFF
d_gene: TRBD2; abundance: .; v_gene: TRBV6-1; j_gene: TRBJ2-7; CDR3nt: TGTGCCAGCAGTGAAGCGGGGGGGGGAAACTACGAGCAGTACTTC; CDR3aa: CASSEAGGGNYEQYF
d_gene: .; abundance: .; v_gene: TRBV14; j_gene: TRBJ1-4; CDR3nt: TGTGCCAGCAGCCGCGAGGGGGGGCCAGGAGAAAAACTGTTTTTT; CDR3aa: CASSREGGPGEKLFF
d_gene: TRBD2; abundance: .; v_gene: TRBV4-1; j_gene: TRBJ2-3; CDR3nt: TGCGCCAGCAGCCAAGAGAAGGGACTACCGTACACAGATACGCAGTATTTT; CDR3aa: CASSQEKGLPYTDTQYF
d_gene: TRBD1; abundance: .; v_gene: TRBV7-9; j_gene: TRBJ1-4; CDR3nt: TGTGCCAGCAGCTTCTCGTCAGGGGGTTATGAAAAACTGTTTTTT; CDR3aa: CASSFSSGGYEKLFF
d_gene: TRBD2; abundance: .; v_gene: TRBV9; j_gene: TRBJ2-5; CDR3nt: TGTGCCAGCAGCGCGGGAGGGCAGAAAGAGACCCAGTACTTC; CDR3aa: CASSAGGQKETQYF
d_gene: TRBD2; abundance: few; v_gene: TRBV3-1/TRBV3-2; j_gene: TRBJ2-1; CDR3nt: TGTGCCAGCAGCCAGGGACTAGCGGGAGGCCTTTCCTACAATGAGCAGTTCTTC; CDR3aa: CASSQGLAGGLSYNEQFF
d_gene: .; abundance: .; v_gene: TRBV7-6; j_gene: TRBJ2-5; CDR3nt: TGTGCCAGCAGCCCGCGGACCCAAGAGACCCAGTACTTC; CDR3aa: CASSPRTQETQYF
d_gene: .; abundance: .; v_gene: TRBV5-1; j_gene: TRBJ2-1; CDR3nt: TGCGCCAGCAGCTTGGACCCGGGCAATGAGCAGTTCTTC; CDR3aa: CASSLDPGNEQFF
d_gene: .; abundance: .; v_gene: TRBV7-9; j_gene: TRBJ2-3; CDR3nt: TGTGCCAGCAGCTTAGTCGAGAATACGCAGTATTTT; CDR3aa: CASSLVENTQYF
d_gene: TRBD1; abundance: .; v_gene: TRBV7-2; j_gene: TRBJ2-2; CDR3nt: TGTGCCAGCAGCTTAGCTGAGACAGGGTGGGCCGGGGAGCTGTTTTTT; CDR3aa: CASSLAETGWAGELFF
d_gene: TRBD1; abundance: .; v_gene: TRBV10-3; j_gene: TRBJ1-5; CDR3nt: TGTGCCATCAGTGACGGGACAGGGGGCGGCAATCAGCCCCAGCATTTT; CDR3aa: CAISDGTGGGNQPQHF
d_gene: .; abundance: .; v_gene: TRBV6-2/TRBV6-3; j_gene: TRBJ1-1; CDR3nt: TGTGCCAGCAGTTACGGTGGGGGCGAAGTCACTGAAGCTTTCTTT; CDR3aa: CASSYGGGEVTEAFF
d_gene: .; abundance: .; v_gene: TRBV5-1; j_gene: TRBJ2-3; CDR3nt: TGCGCCAGCAGCTTGGTTGATACGCAGTATTTT; CDR3aa: CASSLVDTQYF
d_gene: TRBD1; abundance: once; v_gene: TRBV7-9; j_gene: TRBJ2-5; CDR3nt: TGTGCCAGCAGCTTGGGGACAGCCCGTTCCTGGTACTTC; CDR3aa: CASSLGTARSWYF